The entry below gives a single T cell receptor beta chain sequence along with its context. The target antigen is unknown. These data belong to a study of T-cell memory formation after mild COVID-19. Study-wide background: Largely donor-specific sequence clusters came from two donors. Overall study results and limits: Second-wave clones that peaked on day 37 lacked confirmed SARS-CoV-2 specificity. Among CD4+ contracting clones, most were CM and EM, and CD8+ ones EMRA. The finding that pre-infection memory included some responding clones suggested that cross-reactive memory joined.

Each CDR3 protein is one row after TCRdb ran MiXCR on the 5' RACE reads. In the table there are 350,000 to 450,000 distinct CDR3 sequences, approximately 15% of which are singletons. This CDR3 has 14 amino acids. V lost 7 bases and J lost 4, with 13 bases in between. The sample comprised PBMCs or a T cell subset sorted from them (not recorded which). This chain joins TRBV12-3 or TRBV12-4 and TRBJ2-2; D may be TRBD1 (6 bases). The TCR originated in a man aged 18 to 29 who had mild COVID-19 (a few samples of this study predate the infection). Cell type and time point are not known. CDR3 region: CASTTGSVTGELFF. CDR3 sequence (DNA): TGTGCCAGCACCACAGGGTCGGTCACCGGGGAGCTGTTTTTT.